The 26 T cell receptor beta chains reported below all come from one sample, sequenced in a study of T cells after posttransplantation cyclophosphamide. Assay: immunoSEQ multiplex PCR; the TCRdb copy retains only in-frame clones and omits some. This table holds 30,000 or so clones, 70% to 90% found once. Source material: PBMCs. The receptors come from a woman in her thirties or forties with a blood cancer, CMV-positive, and with a related stem cell donor.

The chain couples TRBV7-6 to TRBJ2-3; maybe TRBD2 (7 bases). Trimming removed 2 bases from V and 0 bases from J, with 12 bases in between. CDR1 SGHVS and CDR2 FNYEAQ come from the germline V gene. The CDR3 length is 16 residues. CDR3 region: CASSLIGGPSTDTQYF. CDR3 bases: TGTGCCAGCAGCTTAATCGGGGGGCCGAGCACAGATACGCAGTATTTT.

V usage is TRBV10-3 and J usage is TRBJ2-7; the match to TRBD2 covers 7 bases. The CDR3 runs 14 residues. The V segment lost 5 bases and the J segment 7 bases; nucleotides outside the gene matches: 11. Per germline, CDR1 ENHRY and CDR2 SYGVKD. CDR3 amino acids: CAISTGRDGGEQYF. In nucleotides, the CDR3 is TGTGCCATCAGTACCGGACGAGACGGGGGGGAGCAGTACTTC.

CDR3 sequence (DNA): TGTGCCAGCAGCCTTACCTGGGGGAACAGGGTGGGTATGACTGAAGCTTTCTTT. Translation gives CASSLTWGNRVGMTEAFF. This chain joins TRBV5-5 and TRBJ1-1, with a possible D match to TRBD1 (6 bases). Germline V gives CDR1 SGHKS, CDR2 YYEKEE (reference sequence). The CDR3 runs to 18 residues. With 4 bases removed from V and 5 bases from J, the gap between germline ends came to 27 bases.

The chain combines TRBV13 with TRBJ2-7, with 7 bases lining up with TRBD1. Germline CDR1 and CDR2: PRHDT and FYEKMQ (reference sequence). V dropped 0 bases and J dropped 3; count of bases not matched to a gene: 5. The CDR3 is made up of 15 amino acids. CDR3 sequence (DNA): TGTGCCAGCAGCTTAGGAGGGCAGGGGGTCTACGAGCAGTACTTC. It codes for CASSLGGQGVYEQYF. The full variable domain, completed using reference TRBV13 and TRBJ2-7, is AAGVIQSPRHLIKEKRETATLKCYPIPRHDTVYWYQQGPGQDPQFLISFYEKMQSDKGSIPDRFSAQQFSDYHSELNMSSLELGDSALYFCASSLGGQGVYEQYFGPGTRLTVT.

The chain combines TRBV4-1 with TRBJ2-5; TRBD2 aligns across 13 bases. CDR1 is MGHRA, CDR2 YSYEKL, per germline. There are 15 residues in the CDR3. V shed 3 bases, J shed 3 bases, and the junction held 1 base outside the gene matches. The CDR3 protein is CASSHGTSGEETQYF. CDR3 coding DNA: TGCGCCAGCAGCCACGGGACTAGCGGGGAAGAGACCCAGTACTTC.

The CDR3 DNA reads TGTGCCAGCTCCGGGACAGGAGGCCTAAGGGCTTTCTTT. It codes for CASSGTGGLRAFF. The chain employs TRBV18 and TRBJ1-1, with 8 bases that match TRBD1. J lost 11 bases, V lost 6 bases, and 11 bases had no gene match. This CDR3 region has 13 residues. CDR1 and CDR2 from the germline V gene are KGHSH and LQKENI.

The V and J genes are TRBV14 and TRBJ2-7; 8 bases align to TRBD1. Germline V lookup: CDR1 SGHDN, CDR2 FVKESK. J lost 2 bases, V lost 3 bases, and 9 bases had no gene match. This CDR3 contains 16 residues. CDR3: CASSHLRQGMPYEQYF. The DNA for the CDR3 is TGTGCCAGCAGCCACCTCCGACAGGGGATGCCCTACGAGCAGTACTTC.

The chain is built from TRBV6-1 and TRBJ1-4; D might be TRBD1 (5 bases). Germline V gene sequence: CDR1 MNHNS, CDR2 SASEGT. This CDR3 contains 15 residues. V lost 4 bases to trimming and J lost 3 bases, with 12 bases between them. The CDR3 DNA is TGTGCCAGCAGTGGGAGGGGATATCCTAATGAAAAACTGTTTTTT. Translating it yields CASSGRGYPNEKLFF.

The V gene is TRBV10-3, the J gene TRBJ1-1; D is perhaps TRBD1 (5 bases). V was cut by 5 bases and J by 0 bases, with 7 bases left in between. Germline CDR1 is ENHRY and CDR2 is SYGVKD. CDR3 length: 13 residues. The CDR3 spells CAISRGLNTEAFF. For the CDR3, the DNA is TGTGCCATCAGTAGGGGTTTGAACACTGAAGCTTTCTTT.

The chain combines TRBV4-2 with TRBJ2-3; 11 nucleotides line up with TRBD2. The V and J ends lost 1 base and 1 base, in that order; junction bases with no gene match: 13. CDR1 LGHNA and CDR2 YNFKEQ come from the germline V gene. The CDR3 sequence is 20 residues long. This CDR3 reads CASSQGVGLAGGWGTDTQYF. The CDR3 DNA is TGTGCCAGCAGCCAAGGGGTAGGGCTAGCGGGGGGCTGGGGCACAGATACGCAGTATTTT.

The CDR3 nucleotides are TGTGCCAGTATCGACGGGGTGGACACTGAAGCTTTCTTT. Its translation: CASIDGVDTEAFF. V is TRBV19 and J is TRBJ1-1; unclear D gene. There are 13 residues in the CDR3. Germline-derived CDR1 and CDR2 are LNHDA and SQIVND (reference sequence). The V and J ends lost 7 bases and 3 bases respectively, with 12 bases between them.

This chain links TRBV6-5 with TRBJ1-2, with a tentative D call TRBD1 (6 bases). The CDR3 is made up of 13 amino acids. Germline V gives CDR1 MNHEY, CDR2 SVGAGI. Trimming removed 2 bases at V and 2 bases at J, with 6 bases between. In nucleotides, the CDR3 is TGTGCCAGCAGTTACACAGGGAACTATGGCTACACCTTC. It yields the protein CASSYTGNYGYTF.

The gene calls are TRBV11-2 and TRBJ2-1, with 16 nucleotides matching TRBD2. From germline, CDR1 is SGHAT and CDR2 FQNNGV. The CDR3 is 16 residues long. The ends lost 5 bases at V and 10 bases at J; junction bases unmatched: 8. CDR3 amino acids: CASSAAGLAGGGEQFF. Written as DNA, the CDR3 is TGTGCCAGCAGCGCCGCGGGACTAGCGGGGGGGGGCGAGCAGTTCTTC.

V gene TRBV29-1 combines with J gene TRBJ1-1; D remains unclear. V dropped 7 bases and J dropped 1 base, with 4 bases sitting between them. The CDR3 is 10 amino acids. Germline V CDR1 and CDR2: SQVTM, ANQGSEA. As DNA, the CDR3 is TGCAGCGCCAAGAACACTGAAGCTTTCTTT. It yields the protein CSAKNTEAFF. Using reference TRBV29-1 and TRBJ1-1 for the parts outside the CDR3, the full variable domain is SAVISQKPSRDICQRGTSLTIQCQVDSQVTMMFWYRQQPGQSLTLIATANQGSEATYESGFVIDKFPISRPNLTFSTLTVSNMSPEDSSIYLCSAKNTEAFFGQGTRLTVV.

The chain combines TRBV7-2 with TRBJ1-4, with 8 positions matching TRBD1. Germline assignment: CDR1 SGHTA and CDR2 FQGNSA. The CDR3 has 13 residues. Trimming cost V 5 bases and J 6 bases; bases outside gene matches: 2. The chain's CDR3 is CASSVTGDEKLFF. CDR3 bases: TGTGCCAGCAGCGTGACAGGGGATGAAAAACTGTTTTTT.

The chain joins TRBV6-5 to TRBJ1-3; no reliable D call. The ends were cut back, 6 bases at V and 0 bases at J, with 6 bases in the middle. The CDR3 runs to 13 residues. Germline CDR1 MNHEY, CDR2 SVGAGI. The CDR3 nucleotides read TGTGCCAGCAGGAGAGACTCTGGAAACACCATATATTTT. This encodes CASRRDSGNTIYF.

J is TRBJ1-2 and V is TRBV28; D gene ambiguous. Germline CDR1 reads MDHEN; CDR2 reads SYDVKM. CDR3 length: 15 residues. V was shortened by 5 bases and J by 4 bases, with 17 bases between the two germline ends. The CDR3 nucleotides are TGTGCCAGCAGTCCTCACCCCAGAATCGTCTATGGCTACACCTTC. Translated: CASSPHPRIVYGYTF.

The rearrangement joins TRBV4-2 to TRBJ2-3; TRBD2 aligns across 8 bases. This CDR3 comprises 16 residues. Germline lookup yields CDR1 LGHNA and CDR2 YNFKEQ. V was clipped by 3 bases and J by 4 bases; unmatched bases: 9. CDR3 in amino acids: CASSQGTRTVADTQYF. The CDR3 region has the DNA TGTGCCAGCAGCCAGGGGACTAGAACCGTCGCAGATACGCAGTATTTT.

This clone turned up a few times. This chain joins TRBV2 and TRBJ1-3; D not certain. Trimming took 4 bases from V and 4 from J, leaving 8 bases between them. The CDR3 totals 13 residues. Germline CDR1 SNHLY, CDR2 FYNNEI. As DNA, the CDR3 is TGTGCCAGCAGTGGCCCCAGAGGAAACACCATATATTTT. This translates into CASSGPRGNTIYF.

A word on this clone: This sample also contains other DNA sequences that code for the same CDR3. The CDR3 loop reads CASSIQKGAERFEAFF. In DNA form, the CDR3 reads TGTGCCAGTAGTATTCAAAAGGGGGCAGAAAGATTTGAAGCTTTCTTT. This rearrangement joins TRBV19 to TRBJ1-1; TRBD1 matches 7 bases. CDR3 size: 16 residues. Germline CDR1 LNHDA, CDR2 SQIVND (reference sequence). The V gene end was trimmed by 3 bases and the J gene end by 7 bases; junction bases not matched to a gene: 14. Combining the CDR3 with reference TRBV19 and TRBJ1-1 gives the whole variable domain DGGITQSPKYLFRKEGQNVTLSCEQNLNHDAMYWYRQDPGQGLRLIYYSQIVNDFQKGDIAEGYSVSREKKESFPLTVTSAQKNPTAFYLCASSIQKGAERFEAFFGQGTRLTVV.

The V and J genes are TRBV11-2 and TRBJ1-6; 7 bases map to TRBD1. The germline V gene encodes CDR1 SGHAT and CDR2 FQNNGV. The CDR3 runs to 18 residues. The junction had 19 bases not matched to a gene; V was cut back by 4 bases and J by 10 bases. The CDR3 bases are TGTGCCAGCAGCTCGGCTATACGACAGGGCGTTGGGCGGTCACCCCTCCACTTT. Its translation is CASSSAIRQGVGRSPLHF.

V usage is TRBV5-1 and J usage is TRBJ2-6; D is undetermined. V was shortened by 4 bases and J by 0 bases, with 8 bases between the two germline ends. The germline V gene has CDR1 SGHRS and CDR2 YFSETQ. The CDR3 runs to 15 residues. CDR3 residues: CASSLTASGANVLTF. CDR3 nucleotide sequence: TGCGCCAGCAGCCTCACAGCCTCTGGGGCCAACGTCCTGACTTTC.

The chain combines TRBV11-3 with TRBJ2-5; no firm D call. The CDR3 runs to 14 residues. Germline CDR1 and CDR2: SGHNT and YENEEA. Deletions cut 1 base from V and 1 base from J, with 7 bases between. In DNA, the CDR3 is TGTGCCAGCAGCTTAGGCCAGTCCCAAGAGACCCAGTACTTC. Its translation: CASSLGQSQETQYF.

This chain connects TRBV9 to TRBJ2-7; TRBD1 matches 8 bases. Germline loops: CDR1 SGDLS, CDR2 YYNGEE. V was clipped by 3 bases and J by 0 bases; unmatched bases: 8. This CDR3 spans 16 amino acids. The CDR3 here is CASSAMDRVPSYEQYF. CDR3 DNA sequence: TGTGCCAGCAGCGCGATGGACAGGGTACCCTCCTACGAGCAGTACTTC.

The chain carries TRBV9 and TRBJ2-7; TRBD1 matches at 7 bases. Germline V gene data show CDR1 as SGDLS and CDR2 as YYNGEE. This CDR3 is built from 14 residues. V gave up 4 bases and J gave up 5 bases; unmatched junction bases: 9. The CDR3 reads CASSPRTGFNEQYF. DNA of the CDR3: TGTGCCAGCAGCCCCCGGACAGGTTTCAACGAGCAGTACTTC.

This clone was found a few times. The V and J genes are TRBV19 and TRBJ1-2; D is ambiguous. There are 13 residues in the CDR3. V was clipped by 0 bases and J by 8 bases, with 10 bases between them. CDR1 and CDR2 from the germline V gene are LNHDA and SQIVND (reference sequence). CDR3 protein: CASSIDTGIGYTF. The CDR3 DNA sequence: TGTGCCAGTAGTATAGATACGGGGATCGGCTACACCTTC.